This T cell receptor (beta chain) came from a study of cytomegalovirus exposure and HLA in healthy donors. At the time of sampling, donors were nominally healthy, though unrecorded immune exposures were likely. This clone has a single count. It was with 60 Vbeta and 13 Jbeta primers that the PCR ran. Assay used: immunoSEQ multiplex PCR; TCRdb lists only in-frame clones, some missing. The table has about 110,000 clones, roughly 82% seen once. The germline CDR1 and CDR2 sequences are KGHSH and LQKENI. Trimming took 1 base from V and 7 from J, leaving 4 bases between them. The CDR3 totals 12 residues. V gene TRBV18 combines with J gene TRBJ2-2; unclear D gene. Sequenced sample: PBMCs. This sequence originates from a man aged 25-40 years in good health and CMV-seropositive. The chain's CDR3 is CASSPLYGELFF. CDR3 sequence (DNA): TGTGCCAGCTCACCACTATACGGGGAGCTGTTTTTT. Based on the CDR3 plus reference TRBV18 and TRBJ2-2, the full variable domain is NAGVMQNPRHLVRRRGQEARLRCSPMKGHSHVYWYRQLPEEGLKFMVYLQKENIIDESGMPKERFSAEFPKEGPSILRIQQVVRGDSAAYFCASSPLYGELFFGEGSRLTVL.